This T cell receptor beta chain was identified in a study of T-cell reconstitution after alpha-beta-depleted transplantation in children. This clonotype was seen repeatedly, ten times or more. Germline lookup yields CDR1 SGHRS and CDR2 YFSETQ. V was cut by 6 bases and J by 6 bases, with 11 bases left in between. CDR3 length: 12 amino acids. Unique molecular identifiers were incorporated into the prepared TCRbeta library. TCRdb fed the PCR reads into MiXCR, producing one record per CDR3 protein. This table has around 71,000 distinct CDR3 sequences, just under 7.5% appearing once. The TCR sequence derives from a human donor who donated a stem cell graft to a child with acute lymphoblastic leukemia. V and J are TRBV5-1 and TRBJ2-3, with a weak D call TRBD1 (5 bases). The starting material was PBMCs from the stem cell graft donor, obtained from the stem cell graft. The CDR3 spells CASNTPGDTQYF. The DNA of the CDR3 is TGCGCCAGCAACACCCCAGGGGATACGCAGTATTTT.